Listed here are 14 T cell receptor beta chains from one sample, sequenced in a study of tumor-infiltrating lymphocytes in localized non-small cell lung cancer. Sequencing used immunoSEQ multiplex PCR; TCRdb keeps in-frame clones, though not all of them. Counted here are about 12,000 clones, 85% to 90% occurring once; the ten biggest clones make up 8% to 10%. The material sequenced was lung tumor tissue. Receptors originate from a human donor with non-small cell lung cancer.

CDR3 DNA: TGTGCCAGCATGGTCAGGGGTAACACTGAAGCTTTCTTT. Protein sequence: CASMVRGNTEAFF. V and J are TRBV2 and TRBJ1-1; D is perhaps TRBD1 (6 bases). CDR1 SNHLY and CDR2 FYNNEI come from the germline V gene. CDR3 size: 13 residues. The germline V and J ends were trimmed by 7 bases and 2 bases, with 11 bases remaining between them.

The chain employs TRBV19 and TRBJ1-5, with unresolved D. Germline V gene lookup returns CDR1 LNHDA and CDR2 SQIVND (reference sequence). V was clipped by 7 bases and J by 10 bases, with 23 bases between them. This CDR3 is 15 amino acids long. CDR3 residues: CASKLNVAGLGPQHF. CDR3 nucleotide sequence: TGTGCCAGTAAATTAAATGTAGCTGGTCTGGGCCCCCAGCATTTT.

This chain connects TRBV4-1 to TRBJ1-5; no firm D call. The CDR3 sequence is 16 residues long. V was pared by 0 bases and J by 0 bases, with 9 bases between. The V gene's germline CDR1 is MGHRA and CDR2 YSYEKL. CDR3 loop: CASSQDRPGSNQPQHF. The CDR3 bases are TGCGCCAGCAGCCAAGATCGGCCGGGTAGCAATCAGCCCCAGCATTTT.

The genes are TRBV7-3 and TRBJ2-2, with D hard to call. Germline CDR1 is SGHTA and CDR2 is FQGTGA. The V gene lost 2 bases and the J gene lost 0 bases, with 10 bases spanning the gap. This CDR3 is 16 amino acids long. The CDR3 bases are TGTGCCAGCAGCTTACATTCAGCGTCGAACACCGGGGAGCTGTTTTTT. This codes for CASSLHSASNTGELFF.

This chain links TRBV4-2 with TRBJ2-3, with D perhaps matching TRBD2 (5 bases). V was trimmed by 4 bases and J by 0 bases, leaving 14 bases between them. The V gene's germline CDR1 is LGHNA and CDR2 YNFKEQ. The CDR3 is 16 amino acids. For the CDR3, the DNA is TGTGCCAGCAGCCGCCGGGGAGAAGCTAGCACAGATACGCAGTATTTT. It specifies CASSRRGEASTDTQYF.

The CDR3, as DNA: TGTGCCAGCTTTCTAGCGGGAGTTAGGGATACGCAGTATTTT. This encodes CASFLAGVRDTQYF. The V call is TRBV2, the J call TRBJ2-3, with 10 bases that match TRBD2. After removal of 8 bases from V and 6 bases from J, the junction contained 8 bases not matched to a gene. The CDR3 is 14 amino acids. Germline lookup yields CDR1 SNHLY and CDR2 FYNNEI.

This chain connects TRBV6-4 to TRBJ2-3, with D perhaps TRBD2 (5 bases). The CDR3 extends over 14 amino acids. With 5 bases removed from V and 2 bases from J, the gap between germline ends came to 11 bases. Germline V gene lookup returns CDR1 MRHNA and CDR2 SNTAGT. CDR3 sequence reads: CASSTSGTTDTQYF. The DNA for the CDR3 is TGTGCCAGCAGTACAAGCGGAACCACAGATACGCAGTATTTT.

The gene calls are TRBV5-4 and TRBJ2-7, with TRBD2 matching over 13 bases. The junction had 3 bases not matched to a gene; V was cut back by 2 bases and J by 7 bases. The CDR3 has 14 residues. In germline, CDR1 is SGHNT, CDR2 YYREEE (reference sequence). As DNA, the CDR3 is TGTGCCAGCAGCTTAGGACTAGCGGGAGTAGAGCAGTACTTC. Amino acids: CASSLGLAGVEQYF.

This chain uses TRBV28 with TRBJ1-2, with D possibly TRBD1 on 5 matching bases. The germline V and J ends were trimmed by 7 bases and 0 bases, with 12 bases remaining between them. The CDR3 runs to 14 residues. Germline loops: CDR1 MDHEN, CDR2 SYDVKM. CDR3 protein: CASMAGGANYGYTF. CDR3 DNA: TGTGCCAGCATGGCGGGGGGGGCTAACTATGGCTACACCTTC.

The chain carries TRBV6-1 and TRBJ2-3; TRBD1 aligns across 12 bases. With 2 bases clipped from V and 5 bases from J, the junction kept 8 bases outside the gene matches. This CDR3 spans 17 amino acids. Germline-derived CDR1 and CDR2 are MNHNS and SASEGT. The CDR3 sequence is CASSETSGTGGRDTQYF. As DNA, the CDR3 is TGTGCCAGCAGTGAAACCTCCGGGACAGGGGGCAGAGATACGCAGTATTTT.

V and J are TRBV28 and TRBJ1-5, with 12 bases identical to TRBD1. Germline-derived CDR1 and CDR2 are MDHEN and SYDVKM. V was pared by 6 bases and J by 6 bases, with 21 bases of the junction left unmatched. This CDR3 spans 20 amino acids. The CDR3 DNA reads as TGTGCCAGCAGCTTCCTTTACGCCGATGCCGGGACAGGGGGCGGTCAGCCCCAGCATTTT. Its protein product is CASSFLYADAGTGGGQPQHF.

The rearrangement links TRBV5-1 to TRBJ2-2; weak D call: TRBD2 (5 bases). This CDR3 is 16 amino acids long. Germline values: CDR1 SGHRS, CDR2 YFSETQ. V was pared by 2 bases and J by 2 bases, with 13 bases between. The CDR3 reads CASSFGLISNTGELFF. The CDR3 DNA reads TGCGCCAGCAGCTTTGGACTTATAAGTAACACCGGGGAGCTGTTTTTT.

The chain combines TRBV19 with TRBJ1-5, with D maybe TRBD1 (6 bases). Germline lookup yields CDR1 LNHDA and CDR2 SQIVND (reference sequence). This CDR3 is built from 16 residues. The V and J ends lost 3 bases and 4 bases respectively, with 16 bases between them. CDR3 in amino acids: CASSIEVGGRNQPQHF. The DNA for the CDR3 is TGTGCCAGTAGTATCGAGGTCGGGGGCAGGAATCAGCCCCAGCATTTT.

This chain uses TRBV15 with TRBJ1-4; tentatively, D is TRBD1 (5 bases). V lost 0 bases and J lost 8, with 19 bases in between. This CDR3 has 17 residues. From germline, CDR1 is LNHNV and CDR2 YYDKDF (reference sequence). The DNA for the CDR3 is TGTGCCACCAGCAGAGAACGGGGGACCCGGGCGGGGGAAAAACTGTTTTTT. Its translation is CATSRERGTRAGEKLFF.